Below are 7 T cell receptor beta chains sequenced from a single sample in a study of blood T cell repertoires in COVID-19. The data were produced by immunoSEQ multiplex PCR, yet TCRdb's version contains in-frame clones alone and is incomplete. The table shows more than 65,000 clones, with roughly 85% occurring only once. Sequenced input: peripheral blood. The receptor set was obtained from a woman in her 70s with acute or convalescent COVID-19.

V and J are TRBV5-1 and TRBJ2-7; 11 bases are shared with TRBD2. This CDR3 contains 15 residues. Germline lookup yields CDR1 SGHRS and CDR2 YFSETQ. Trimming removed 4 bases from V and 2 bases from J; junction bases left unmatched: 5. The CDR3 is CASSLNSGRAYEQYF. Written as DNA, the CDR3 is TGCGCCAGCAGCCTGAATAGCGGGAGGGCCTACGAGCAGTACTTC.

The chain recombines TRBV15 with TRBJ1-4; 9 positions agree with TRBD1. This CDR3 has 19 amino acids. The germline gives CDR1 LNHNV, CDR2 YYDKDF (reference sequence). Unmatched junction bases numbered 13, after V lost 4 bases and J lost 1 base. The CDR3 sequence is CATSNNNRGRVGTNEKLFF. The CDR3 nucleotides read TGTGCCACCAGCAACAACAACAGGGGGCGAGTTGGAACTAATGAAAAACTGTTTTTT.

The chain has TRBV7-9 and TRBJ2-5, with 8 bases matching TRBD1. CDR3 length equals 13 residues. The germline CDR1 and CDR2 sequences are SEHNR and FQNEAQ (reference sequence). J lost 9 bases, V lost 6 bases, and 9 bases had no gene match. CDR3 in amino acids: CASSTTTGEAQYF. The CDR3 nucleotides read TGTGCCAGCAGTACAACGACAGGGGAGGCCCAGTACTTC.

J is TRBJ2-3 and V is TRBV30; the match to TRBD2 covers 12 bases. The V and J ends lost 5 bases and 4 bases, in that order; junction bases with no gene match: 16. CDR1 and CDR2 from the germline V gene are GTSNPN and SVGIG (reference sequence). This CDR3 is 18 amino acids long. The CDR3 sequence is CAWGRPSGRAVWADTQYF. DNA of the CDR3: TGTGCCTGGGGCCGTCCTAGCGGGAGGGCGGTTTGGGCAGATACGCAGTATTTT.

The chain employs TRBV5-8 and TRBJ2-1; TRBD1 is a possible D gene (6 bases). This CDR3 comprises 14 residues. From germline, CDR1 is SGHTS and CDR2 YDEGEE. The CDR3 coding sequence is TGTGCAACTGCGGCTTGGGGGCCCTACAATGAGCAGTTCTTC. Translating gives CATAAWGPYNEQFF.

This rearrangement joins TRBV3-1 (or the pseudogene TRBV3-2) to TRBJ2-3, with a tentative D call TRBD1 (5 bases). Trimming pared 0 bases from V and 4 bases from J, leaving 11 bases between. CDR1 and CDR2 from the germline V gene are LGHDT and YNNKEL (reference sequence). CDR3 length: 15 residues. CDR3 DNA: TGTGCCAGCAGCCAAGATAAGGGGTATTCAGATACGCAGTATTTT. Residues: CASSQDKGYSDTQYF.

CDR3 loop: CATGPSGGTTDTQYF. The CDR3 coding sequence is TGTGCCACCGGTCCTAGCGGGGGGACCACAGATACGCAGTATTTT. The chain is built from TRBV2 and TRBJ2-3; 11 nucleotides line up with TRBD2. Germline CDR1 SNHLY, CDR2 FYNNEI. V shed 10 bases, J shed 2 bases, and the junction held 8 bases outside the gene matches. The CDR3 covers 15 residues. The variable domain in full, completed from reference TRBV2 and TRBJ2-3, reads EPEVTQTPSHQVTQMGQEVILRCVPISNHLYFYWYRQILGQKVEFLVSFYNNEISEKSEIFDDQFSVERPDGSNFTLKIRSTKLEDSAMYFCATGPSGGTTDTQYFGPGTRLTVL.